These 17 T cell receptor beta chains originate from one sample sequenced in a study of T cells after yellow fever vaccination. Each CDR3 protein gets one entry after TCRdb re-called the 5' RACE reads with MiXCR. The sample records 300,000 to 350,000 distinct CDR3 sequences, about 10% being singletons. The specimen was CD4+ T cells sorted from PBMCs, collected 45 days after the yellow fever booster vaccination. The receptors shown here come from a man between 18 and 29 years old who received the YFV17D yellow fever vaccine.

The rearrangement uses TRBV30 and TRBJ2-7; D is perhaps TRBD1 (5 bases). Germline assignment: CDR1 GTSNPN and CDR2 SVGIG (reference sequence). The V and J ends lost 3 bases and 1 base respectively, with 13 bases between them. This CDR3 contains 14 residues. The CDR3 protein is CAWRTDGASYEQYF. The CDR3 bases are TGTGCCTGGAGGACGGATGGGGCGTCCTACGAGCAGTACTTC.

In this sample, this clonotype turned up a few times. V gene TRBV6-5 combines with J gene TRBJ2-5, with D possibly TRBD2 on 5 matching bases. The length of the CDR3 is 13 residues. V lost 6 bases and J lost 2, with 10 bases in between. Germline CDR1 and CDR2: MNHEY and SVGAGI. CDR3 sequence reads: CASRPTSQETQYF. In DNA, the CDR3 is TGTGCCAGCAGGCCTACTAGTCAAGAGACCCAGTACTTC.

This clonotype was seen a handful of times. The genes are TRBV29-1 and TRBJ2-3, with 7 nucleotides matching TRBD2. The V gene's germline CDR1 is SQVTM and CDR2 ANQGSEA. V lost 8 bases, J lost 0 bases, and 5 bases stayed unmatched. The CDR3 runs 13 residues. In nucleotides, the CDR3 is TGCAGCCGGGGAGGGCCTAGCACAGATACGCAGTATTTT. Encoded protein: CSRGGPSTDTQYF.

This clonotype was counted at least ten times. The V call is TRBV27, the J call TRBJ2-3; no reliable D call. V was clipped by 3 bases and J by 3 bases, with 16 bases between them. This CDR3 region has 16 residues. Germline V gives CDR1 MNHEY, CDR2 SMNVEV (reference sequence). The CDR3 DNA sequence: TGTGCCAGCAGTTTCTCCACAACCTATCGAACAGATACGCAGTATTTT. Residues: CASSFSTTYRTDTQYF.

This clonotype was counted only a few times. The rearrangement uses TRBV4-2 and TRBJ2-1; TRBD1 matches 7 bases. Per the germline V gene, CDR1 is LGHNA and CDR2 is YNFKEQ. V shed 0 bases, J shed 2 bases, and the junction held 4 bases outside the gene matches. The CDR3 length is 16 residues. CDR3 sequence: CASSQDQRGPYNEQFF. The CDR3 nucleotides are TGTGCCAGCAGCCAAGATCAAAGGGGGCCCTACAATGAGCAGTTCTTC.

The sample holds one count of this clonotype. The chain combines TRBV3-1 with TRBJ1-1, with a possible D match to TRBD1 (5 bases). Trimming stripped 5 bases from V and 4 bases from J, with 14 bases between. The germline CDR1 and CDR2 sequences are LGHDT and YNNKEL (reference sequence). There are 14 residues in the CDR3. The CDR3 nucleotides are TGTGCCAGCAGCGTAAACAGTCAGGGCACTGAAGCTTTCTTT. Translating it yields CASSVNSQGTEAFF.

The count of this clonotype is one. The rearrangement joins TRBV9 to TRBJ1-6; perhaps TRBD1 as D (6 bases). The CDR3 contains 15 residues. Trimming took off 4 bases at V and 6 bases at J, with 14 bases between the two ends. Germline-derived CDR1 and CDR2 are SGDLS and YYNGEE. In DNA form, the CDR3 reads TGTGCCAGCAGCTCCAGACAGGATTTTAATTCACCCCTCCACTTT. It specifies CASSSRQDFNSPLHF.

Ten or more counts support this clonotype. The chain combines TRBV7-3 with TRBJ2-3; weak D call: TRBD2 (5 bases). The CDR3 consists of 15 residues. V lost 4 bases and J 2 bases, leaving 13 bases between the germline ends. Germline CDR1 SGHTA, CDR2 FQGTGA. CDR3 residues: CASSSTGLHTDTQYF. The CDR3, as DNA: TGTGCCAGCAGCTCCACCGGACTTCACACAGATACGCAGTATTTT.

The rearrangement links TRBV6-2 or TRBV6-3 to TRBJ1-2, with D unclear. The CDR3 contains 13 residues. The V gene's germline CDR1 is MNHEY and CDR2 SVGEGT. Deletions cut 2 bases from V and 5 bases from J, with 9 bases between. CDR3 coding DNA: TGTGCCAGCAGTTACGGAGAGACTTATGGCTACACCTTC. It encodes CASSYGETYGYTF.

This clonotype was recorded a few times. The rearrangement links TRBV6-2 or TRBV6-3 to TRBJ1-4; TRBD1 is a possible D gene (5 bases). The length of the CDR3 is 14 residues. CDR1 and CDR2 (germline): MNHEY, SVGEGT. Trimming took off 11 bases at V and 5 bases at J, with 18 bases between the two ends. The CDR3 sequence: CAGRRPGTNEKLFF. The CDR3 DNA reads as TGTGCCGGACGTCGGCCAGGGACGAATGAAAAACTGTTTTTT.

This clonotype appeared a few times. The gene calls are TRBV24-1 and TRBJ2-1, with D tentatively TRBD2 (6 bases). In germline, CDR1 is KGHDR, CDR2 SFDVKD. With 2 bases removed from V and 9 bases from J, the gap between germline ends came to 10 bases. CDR3 size: 13 residues. The CDR3 bases are TGTGCCACCAGTGATTCAGCGGGCGCTGAGCAGTTCTTC. As protein: CATSDSAGAEQFF.

The chain employs TRBV5-1 and TRBJ1-2, with D perhaps TRBD1 (5 bases). This CDR3 spans 15 amino acids. From germline, CDR1 is SGHRS and CDR2 YFSETQ. The V gene lost 0 bases and the J gene lost 8 bases, with 17 bases spanning the gap. In DNA, the CDR3 is TGCGCCAGCAGCTTGGCCGCGGGGGAGAGCTCAGGCTACACCTTC. It encodes CASSLAAGESSGYTF.

The chain combines TRBV9 with TRBJ2-1; 7 nucleotides line up with TRBD2. Germline lookup yields CDR1 SGDLS and CDR2 YYNGEE. J lost 10 bases, V lost 0 bases, and 10 bases had no gene match. This CDR3 is built from 15 residues. The chain's CDR3 is CASSVDLGRGLEQFF. The CDR3 DNA reads TGTGCCAGCAGCGTAGATCTGGGGCGGGGGTTGGAGCAGTTCTTC. The full variable domain, its missing parts supplied by reference TRBV9 and TRBJ2-1, is DSGVTQTPKHLITATGQRVTLRCSPRSGDLSVYWYQQSLDQGLQFLIQYYNGEERAKGNILERFSAQQFPDLHSELNLSSLELGDSALYFCASSVDLGRGLEQFFGPGTRLTVL.

The V call is TRBV4-2, the J call TRBJ2-7, with D uncertain. This CDR3 is built from 15 residues. V was cut by 0 bases and J by 3 bases, with 12 bases left in between. Germline lookup yields CDR1 LGHNA and CDR2 YNFKEQ. The CDR3: CASSQDHRDLYEQYF. The DNA of the CDR3 is TGTGCCAGCAGCCAAGATCATCGCGATCTCTACGAGCAGTACTTC.

This clonotype was observed at least ten times. The genes are TRBV2 and TRBJ2-1; TRBD1 aligns across 9 bases. This CDR3 spans 16 amino acids. J lost 3 bases, V lost 4 bases, and 7 bases had no gene match. CDR1 is SNHLY, CDR2 FYNNEI, per germline. CDR3 sequence: CASSGYGTGNYNEQFF. The DNA for the CDR3 is TGTGCCAGCAGTGGATATGGGACAGGGAACTACAATGAGCAGTTCTTC. The full variable domain, completed using reference TRBV2 and TRBJ2-1, is EPEVTQTPSHQVTQMGQEVILRCVPISNHLYFYWYRQILGQKVEFLVSFYNNEISEKSEIFDDQFSVERPDGSNFTLKIRSTKLEDSAMYFCASSGYGTGNYNEQFFGPGTRLTVL.

This sequence joins TRBV7-8 and TRBJ2-7, with D possibly TRBD1 on 6 matching bases. The germline gives CDR1 SGHVS, CDR2 FQNEAQ. This CDR3 has 13 amino acids. Deletions cut 5 bases from V and 5 bases from J, with 13 bases between. The CDR3 sequence is CASSVDRSNEQYV. CDR3 coding DNA: TGTGCCAGCAGCGTCGACAGGTCAAACGAGCAGTACGTC.

This sequence joins TRBV12-3 or TRBV12-4 and TRBJ1-3, with D unresolved. V shed 6 bases and J shed 1 base, with 7 bases lying between them. The CDR3 contains 13 residues. The CDR3 is CASSPWSGNTIYF. CDR3 nucleotides: TGTGCCAGCAGCCCTTGGTCTGGAAACACCATATATTTT.